The text below deals with one T cell receptor (beta chain). Its antigen remains unknown. These data come from a study of cytomegalovirus exposure and HLA in healthy donors. Overall study context: Among some 400 genotyped donors, around 80% fell in the Caucasian-associated ancestry cluster. Study-level findings and limits: Data from an earlier analysis indicated that most TCR beta V segments were productive either about 90% or about 30% of the time.

Samples came from healthy bone marrow donors. The CDR3 runs 14 residues. The V end lost 7 bases, the J end lost 2 bases, and 11 bases lay between the germline ends. CDR1 is MNHNY, CDR2 SVGAGI, per germline (reference sequence). The PCR contained 60 Vbeta and 13 Jbeta primers. The repertoire was sequenced with immunoSEQ multiplex PCR; TCRdb's copy has only in-frame clones and lacks some. Of more than 130,000 clones in the sample, 55% to 80% were seen once. The receptor was derived from a human donor in good health. Material for sequencing was PBMCs. The chain employs TRBV6-6 and TRBJ2-2; D not resolved. In DNA, the CDR3 is TGTGCCAGCAACCCTTACAGAAACACCGGGGAGCTGTTTTTT. Residues: CASNPYRNTGELFF.